This section outlines one T cell receptor (beta chain) sequence together with its context. What this receptor recognizes is not known. Per-nucleotide qualities are absent, and no much larger clonotype sits a single base away. Using the deep immunoSEQ assay, multiplex PCR amplified TCR CDR3 regions from genomic DNA. For each cell subset, the extracted genomic DNA was distributed evenly across all wells of several immunoSEQ 96-well plates, and each plate served as one replicate. For sorted subsets, each replicate PCR was loaded with roughly 190 ng genomic DNA, equivalent to about 33,000 T cell genomes. The purified libraries were quantified using a Qubit 3.0 fluorometer, sized with a Bioanalyzer 2100, and then quantified again using the KAPA Library Quantification kit. Every immunoSEQ 96-well plate was sequenced on a separate single-read 150-cycle Illumina NextSeq 550 flow cell. Per the original workflow: Because only junctional sequences without quality scores were contained in the immunoSEQ output, filtering matching that applied to full-length reads could not be performed. To assign V/J genes and CDR3, sequences were annotated against IMGT germline references using PyIR, a Python wrapper for IgBLAST v1.9. Any read was removed if the V/J assignment was weak (E-value above 1e-6), the CDR3 was missing, or the read contained stop codons, out-of-frame junctions, or ambiguous translated residues. A V3J clonotype was defined by an identical inferred V gene, J gene, and CDR3 amino acid sequence. The percentage overlap between two repertoires was calculated by dividing the number of shared unique clonotypes by the size of the smaller repertoire. Three approaches were used to assess repertoire richness: RTK rarefaction, the Chao1 estimator, and Recon v2.1 estimates of unobserved clonotypes. For all TCRbeta clonotypes obtained by the gDNA method from a few donors, generation probabilities were computed with OLGA. Drawn from immuneACCESS, this table holds only the in-frame rearrangements with V and J called that TCRdb kept. Clones are partly lost; checked studies trace under half to an unresolved V gene and leave the rest unexplained. The V and J calls and the clone size are those of that table, but D and trimming were determined from the DNA. This sample gives 2,500,000 or so clones in total; approximately 93% of them show up just once. Of the sample, more than 0.35% is held by the ten largest clones.

The donors were healthy, HIV-negative adults with no recently reported acute infections or vaccinations. Only Caucasian adults living in Nashville, Tennessee, USA were represented among the donors. CD4+ T cells were enriched by magnetic negative selection, after which naive cells were positively selected on CD45RA and the negative fraction was taken as the memory subset. Blood was collected by leukapheresis, and PBMCs were isolated by Ficoll-Histopaque density gradient centrifugation and then cryopreserved in liquid nitrogen vapor phase. Analytical flow cytometry was used to check the purity and quantity of each magnetically sorted T cell population. Genomic DNA was isolated from every sorted fraction and measured by UV absorbance on a Nanodrop 2000c. The data derive from a study of shared clonotypes between healthy human individuals (dated by TCRdb to the early 2020s). The study in broad terms: A few men and a couple of women, aged 18 to 49 years, made up the cohort. To increase sequencing depth and limit assay-specific biases, TCR repertoire library preparation and sequencing were carried out by different laboratories using diverse techniques. Between about 0.85 and 9.5 billion PBMCs per donor were obtained by leukapheresis. Per donor, three plates each were used for CD4 naive and CD4 memory, two for CD8 naive, and one for CD8 memory. To estimate repertoire size and how much clonotypes are shared between individuals, the study performed deep sequencing of blood TCR repertoires from about five healthy adults.

CDR1 and CDR2 are read off the germline V gene as SGHTA and FQGNSA. Germline trimming amounts to 5 bases on V and 5 bases on J, with 5 as the count of junction bases outside the gene matches. The CDR3 holds 13 amino acids from the cysteine to the phenylalanine. Left in the record is the CDR3 DNA by itself, 39 bases read in frame from the first base. Here is what the overall study found, with its caveats: Even with the large sequencing depth, rarefaction of the sorted-subset datasets indicated that sequencing was incomplete. Only blood was sampled, and tissue TCR repertoires likely differ from those in blood. Larger estimated clonotype richness was generally found for naive subsets than for memory subsets. Pairwise subsampling led to the expectation that sequencing depth would affect the degree of clonotype sharing among donors. Compared with non-shared clonotypes, the clonotypes found in all four sorted-subset donors had higher generation probabilities. Because the study included a small number of donors, the genetic and exposure-history diversity represented was limited. About 5% of naive CD4, around 3.5% of naive CD8, approximately 2% of memory CD4, and approximately 0.39% of memory CD8 clonotypes were shared across several donors.

The receptor's source is a man in his late teens or twenties in good health. Some clones in this sample may be carry-over from other donors' samples. The specimen was naive CD4+ T cells from PBMCs. Taken with the paper, the label for cell subset or site translates to: CD45RA+ positively selected. The rearrangement combines TRBV7-2 with TRBJ1-1, with 7 central nucleotides matching TRBD1. Read as DNA, the sequence is TGTGCCAGCAGCCAACAGGGGCCGACTGAAGCTTTCTTT. The translation is CASSQQGPTEAFF. Full variable domain (CDR3 extended with the reference TRBV7-2 and TRBJ1-1 proteins): GAGVSQSPSNKVTEKGKDVELRCDPISGHTALYWYRQSLGQGLEFLIYFQGNSAPDKSGLPSDRFSAERTGGSVSTLTIQRTQQEDSAVYLCASSQQGPTEAFFGQGTRLTVV.